The 23 T cell receptor beta chains below come from one sample, sequenced in a study of T cell responses to AZD1222 COVID-19 vaccine. The protocol was immunoSEQ multiplex PCR, while the TCRdb copy is restricted to in-frame clones and leaves out a portion. Here the sample spans about 120,000 clones, around 90% being singletons. The input for sequencing was peripheral blood, taken 28 days after the second dose of the MenACWY control vaccine. The source is an adult who received the MenACWY meningococcal vaccine as a control.

This chain links TRBV29-1 with TRBJ2-1; D possibly matches TRBD1 or TRBD2 (6 bases each). V lost 5 bases and J lost 12, with 20 bases in between. The CDR3 spans 13 residues. The germline V gene has CDR1 SQVTM and CDR2 ANQGSEA. CDR3 protein: CSVSTQVGGSQFF. The CDR3 DNA follows: TGCAGCGTTTCAACCCAGGTGGGGGGCTCGCAGTTCTTC.

In this sample, this clone turned up once. CDR3 in DNA: TGTGCCAGCAGACCAGGACTCCCGGATACGCAGTATTTT. Encoded protein: CASRPGLPDTQYF. The chain has TRBV7-8 and TRBJ2-3, with D perhaps matching TRBD2 (5 bases). V shed 6 bases and J shed 6 bases, with 13 bases lying between them. Germline V CDR1 and CDR2: SGHVS, FQNEAQ. This CDR3 has 13 residues.

On this clone itself: The junction differs from germline at one of its ends, possibly a read error. The J gene is TRBJ1-6, the V gene TRBV28; D unclear. This CDR3 spans 16 amino acids. CDR1 is MDHEN, CDR2 SYDVKM, per germline. This CDR3 is CASSPGVASSNSPLHF. In DNA, the CDR3 is TGTGCCAGCAGCCCCGGAGTGGCTTCCTCTAATTCACCCCTCCACTTT.

The rearrangement links TRBV11-3 to TRBJ2-1; 8 bases line up with TRBD1. The germline V gene has CDR1 SGHNT and CDR2 YENEEA. The ends lost 1 base at V and 5 bases at J; junction bases unmatched: 4. The length of the CDR3 is 15 residues. CDR3 DNA sequence: TGTGCCAGCAGCTTAGGTACAGGGGGGAACAATGAGCAGTTCTTC. Its translation: CASSLGTGGNNEQFF.

The genes are TRBV28 and TRBJ1-5; 7 bases line up with TRBD1. Germline lookup yields CDR1 MDHEN and CDR2 SYDVKM. V dropped 4 bases and J dropped 4; count of bases not matched to a gene: 4. This CDR3 has 14 amino acids. The CDR3 nucleotides are TGTGCCAGCAGTTCCCTCAGGGGGAATCAGCCCCAGCATTTT. The encoded protein is CASSSLRGNQPQHF.

The rearrangement joins TRBV29-1 to TRBJ2-7; TRBD1 might be the D (5 bases). Germline CDR1 and CDR2: SQVTM and ANQGSEA. V lost 5 bases to trimming and J lost 3 bases, with 23 bases between them. The CDR3 length is 16 residues. CDR3 residues: CSVKSLGREGVYEQYF. CDR3 nucleotides: TGCAGCGTTAAGTCTTTGGGCAGGGAAGGGGTCTACGAGCAGTACTTC.

The chain links TRBV4-1 to TRBJ2-5, with TRBD2 matching 10 bases. Germline assignment: CDR1 MGHRA and CDR2 YSYEKL. Trimming at V came to 1 base and at J to 5 bases, leaving 10 bases not matched to a gene. The CDR3 length is 17 residues. The CDR3 region has the DNA TGCGCCAGCAGCCAAGGGCCAGCGGGAGGGCCCTCGGAGACCCAGTACTTC. Its protein is CASSQGPAGGPSETQYF.

The rearrangement uses TRBV19 and TRBJ1-2; D is perhaps TRBD1 (5 bases). V was shortened by 8 bases and J by 8 bases, with 15 bases between the two germline ends. In germline, CDR1 is LNHDA, CDR2 SQIVND (reference sequence). The CDR3 runs to 12 residues. This CDR3 is CASDRAGRGYTF. DNA for the CDR3: TGTGCCAGTGATAGGGCAGGGAGGGGCTACACCTTC.

J is TRBJ1-6 and V is TRBV7-2; TRBD1 agrees at 7 bases. The germline CDR1 and CDR2 sequences are SGHTA and FQGNSA. Losses at the gene ends were 4 bases for V and 9 bases for J; bases not matched to a gene: 6. The CDR3 consists of 14 residues. CDR3 in amino acids: CASSWRTGGSPLHF. The CDR3 nucleotides read TGTGCCAGCAGCTGGAGGACAGGTGGTTCACCCCTCCACTTT.

The V and J genes are TRBV6-5 and TRBJ2-5; weak D call: TRBD1 (6 bases). V was pared by 7 bases and J by 4 bases, with 10 bases between. The CDR3 extends over 12 amino acids. CDR1 and CDR2 (germline): MNHEY, SVGAGI. The CDR3 loop reads CASTRGGETQYF. CDR3 in DNA: TGTGCCAGCACCCGAGGGGGAGAGACCCAGTACTTC.

V is TRBV5-5 and J is TRBJ1-1; 8 nucleotides line up with TRBD1. This CDR3 comprises 17 residues. Germline values: CDR1 SGHKS, CDR2 YYEKEE (reference sequence). Trimming removed 4 bases from V and 0 bases from J; junction bases left unmatched: 11. CDR3 in DNA: TGTGCCAGCAGCCCCCGGTTAGCAGGGGGCATGAACACTGAAGCTTTCTTT. Its translation: CASSPRLAGGMNTEAFF.

The rearrangement uses TRBV28 and TRBJ1-4; TRBD1 agrees at 7 bases. Germline lookup yields CDR1 MDHEN and CDR2 SYDVKM. The CDR3 sequence is 14 residues long. With 6 bases clipped from V and 16 bases from J, the junction kept 17 bases outside the gene matches. The CDR3 DNA reads as TGTGCCAGCAGCCCGGTGACAGGGTCACTAAAATGGTTTTTT. It specifies CASSPVTGSLKWFF.

In this sample, this clone turned up once. This chain connects TRBV7-9 to TRBJ1-1, with D uncertain. V lost 2 bases and J lost 0, with 16 bases in between. CDR3 length: 17 amino acids. CDR1 is SEHNR, CDR2 FQNEAQ, per germline (reference sequence). The CDR3 bases are TGTGCCAGCAGCTTATCGGGCAGAACTCGGGTGAACACTGAAGCTTTCTTT. This gives the protein CASSLSGRTRVNTEAFF. The variable domain in full, completed from reference TRBV7-9 and TRBJ1-1, reads DTGVSQNPRHKITKRGQNVTFRCDPISEHNRLYWYRQTLGQGPEFLTYFQNEAQLEKSRLLSDRFSAERPKGSFSTLEIQRTEQGDSAMYLCASSLSGRTRVNTEAFFGQGTRLTVV.

The chain links TRBV5-4 to TRBJ1-2; TRBD1 matches 7 bases. The V gene's germline CDR1 is SGHNT and CDR2 YYREEE (reference sequence). The CDR3 is 15 amino acids. The V gene end was trimmed by 4 bases and the J gene end by 2 bases; junction bases not matched to a gene: 8. The CDR3: CASSLGRGSNYGYTF. CDR3 nucleotide sequence: TGTGCCAGCAGCCTCGGCAGGGGGAGCAACTATGGCTACACCTTC. The full variable domain, in which reference TRBV5-4 and TRBJ1-2 provide the parts outside the CDR3, is ETGVTQSPTHLIKTRGQQVTLRCSSQSGHNTVSWYQQALGQGPQFIFQYYREEENGRGNFPPRFSGLQFPNYSSELNVNALELDDSALYLCASSLGRGSNYGYTFGSGTRLTVV.

This chain joins TRBV2 and TRBJ2-3; D tentatively fits TRBD1 or TRBD2 (8 bases each). The CDR3 consists of 17 residues. Germline CDR1 reads SNHLY; CDR2 reads FYNNEI. V dropped 8 bases and J dropped 1 base, with 22 bases sitting between them. DNA for the CDR3: TGTGCCAGCGGGACAGGCAATGCGGGAGGCCGCACAGATACGCAGTATTTT. It is translated as CASGTGNAGGRTDTQYF.

The sample holds one count of this clone. V is TRBV7-6 and J is TRBJ2-1; TRBD2 might be the D (6 bases). The V gene's germline CDR1 is SGHVS and CDR2 FNYEAQ. V lost 5 bases, J lost 3 bases, and 11 bases lay in between. The CDR3 runs to 14 residues. CDR3 DNA: TGTGCCAGCAGCCCGGAAGCGGGCTACAATGAGCAGTTCTTC. This sequence encodes CASSPEAGYNEQFF. Full variable domain (remainder filled in from reference TRBV7-6 and TRBJ2-1): GAGVSQSPRYKVTKRGQDVALRCDPISGHVSLYWYRQALGQGPEFLTYFNYEAQQDKSGLPNDRFSAERPEGSISTLTIQRTEQRDSAMYRCASSPEAGYNEQFFGPGTRLTVL.

The CDR3 here is CASTKAGGGYNEQFF. The CDR3 DNA is TGTGCCAGCACTAAAGCGGGAGGGGGCTACAATGAGCAGTTCTTC. V gene TRBV27 combines with J gene TRBJ2-1, with TRBD2 matching over 10 bases. The germline CDR1 and CDR2 sequences are MNHEY and SMNVEV (reference sequence). The V and J ends lost 7 bases and 3 bases, in that order; junction bases with no gene match: 6. This CDR3 contains 15 residues.

The gene calls are TRBV7-2 and TRBJ2-7, with 7 bases identical to TRBD2. CDR1 is SGHTA, CDR2 FQGNSA, per germline. CDR3 length: 13 residues. The V and J ends lost 6 bases and 3 bases, in that order; junction bases with no gene match: 5. DNA for the CDR3: TGTGCCAGCAGTTGGGGGGGAGTCTACGAGCAGTACTTC. The encoded protein is CASSWGGVYEQYF.

The V gene is TRBV19, the J gene TRBJ2-7, with 9 bases identical to TRBD1. The trim removed 4 bases at V and 7 bases at J, leaving 8 bases unmatched. The CDR3 extends over 14 amino acids. Germline-derived CDR1 and CDR2 are LNHDA and SQIVND (reference sequence). DNA of the CDR3: TGTGCCAGTAGTACGCACAGGGGGCAGGAGGAGCAGTACTTC. Amino acid sequence: CASSTHRGQEEQYF.

The chain uses TRBV5-6 and TRBJ2-7; 9 bases map to TRBD1. The ends lost 2 bases at V and 11 bases at J; junction bases unmatched: 2. This CDR3 region has 11 residues. Per the germline V gene, CDR1 is SGHDT and CDR2 is YYEEEE. The CDR3 spells CASSFRDREYF. The CDR3 coding sequence is TGTGCCAGCAGCTTCCGGGACAGGGAGTACTTC.

V and J are TRBV2 and TRBJ2-5; 7 bases map to TRBD1. The V gene's germline CDR1 is SNHLY and CDR2 FYNNEI. This CDR3 comprises 14 residues. Trimming cost V 3 bases and J 5 bases; bases outside gene matches: 6. The CDR3, as DNA: TGTGCCAGCAGTGATAACAGGGGTAGGGAGACCCAGTACTTC. Its protein is CASSDNRGRETQYF.

The chain carries TRBV9 and TRBJ1-6; D gene uncertain. CDR1 SGDLS and CDR2 YYNGEE come from the germline V gene. This CDR3 has 14 amino acids. V gave up 2 bases and J gave up 6 bases, with 9 bases separating them. The CDR3 loop reads CASSVGGPNSPLHF. In DNA form, the CDR3 reads TGTGCCAGCAGCGTTGGAGGACCTAATTCACCCCTCCACTTT.

This clone has only one observation. The chain joins TRBV6-5 to TRBJ2-5; tentatively, D is TRBD2 (6 bases). This CDR3 is built from 16 residues. Deletions cut 0 bases from V and 3 bases from J, with 14 bases between. Germline V gene sequence: CDR1 MNHEY, CDR2 SVGAGI. CDR3 loop: CASSYSMSPGEETQYF. CDR3 nucleotide sequence: TGTGCCAGCAGTTACTCGATGTCTCCGGGGGAAGAGACCCAGTACTTC.